One and the same sample provided the 21 T cell receptor beta chains below, sequenced in a study of shared clonotypes between healthy human individuals. Naive CD8 cells were CD45RO-negative, positively selected for CCR7, excluding terminally differentiated effector memory CD45RA+ cells. Data came from immunoSEQ multiplex PCR; TCRdb stores just in-frame clones and leaves some out. The sample lists around 2,000,000 clones, 85% to 95% occurring once. The specimen was naive CD8+ T cells from PBMCs. Receptors were obtained from a man aged 18 to 35 in good health. Some clones in this sample may be carry-over from other donors' samples.

This clone was detected once. The rearrangement uses TRBV6-5 and TRBJ2-3, with D perhaps matching TRBD2 (6 bases). V dropped 4 bases and J dropped 4 bases, with 12 bases sitting between them. Per the germline V gene, CDR1 is MNHEY and CDR2 is SVGAGI. The CDR3 is made up of 14 amino acids. Written as DNA, the CDR3 is TGTGCCAGCAGTTCCGGGAGAGGGGCAGATACGCAGTATTTT. Translating it yields CASSSGRGADTQYF.

V usage is TRBV5-1 and J usage is TRBJ2-2; 8 bases agree with TRBD2. Germline V gives CDR1 SGHRS, CDR2 YFSETQ. The CDR3 has 15 residues. V shed 4 bases, J shed 5 bases, and the junction held 7 bases outside the gene matches. This CDR3 reads CASSPGGGLTGELFF. Written as DNA, the CDR3 is TGCGCCAGCAGCCCTGGCGGGGGGCTTACCGGGGAGCTGTTTTTT.

This chain connects TRBV14 to TRBJ2-7; 11 nucleotides agree with TRBD2. The trim removed 3 bases at V and 5 bases at J, leaving 6 bases unmatched. The CDR3 totals 15 residues. Per the germline V gene, CDR1 is SGHDN and CDR2 is FVKESK. The CDR3 sequence is CASSQIAGGFHEQYF. In DNA, the CDR3 is TGTGCCAGCAGCCAGATAGCGGGAGGGTTCCACGAGCAGTACTTC.

The chain links TRBV11-2 to TRBJ2-1; 7 bases align to TRBD2. The CDR3 contains 16 residues. Losses at the gene ends were 1 base for V and 4 bases for J; bases not matched to a gene: 7. Germline V gives CDR1 SGHAT, CDR2 FQNNGV. CDR3 amino acids: CASSLVGTNLYNEQFF. CDR3 DNA sequence: TGTGCCAGCAGCTTAGTCGGGACTAACCTATACAATGAGCAGTTCTTC.

The rearrangement uses TRBV27 and TRBJ2-1; D not certain. The CDR3 length is 17 residues. Germline CDR1 reads MNHEY; CDR2 reads SMNVEV (reference sequence). The V end was cut by 5 bases, the J end by 0 bases, with 17 bases between. The CDR3 protein is CASSTHRDQSSYNEQFF. In DNA form, the CDR3 reads TGTGCCAGCAGTACGCACCGTGACCAGAGCTCCTACAATGAGCAGTTCTTC.

This chain joins TRBV7-8 and TRBJ1-2; no definite D call. V was trimmed by 8 bases and J by 4 bases, leaving 11 bases between them. Germline V gene data show CDR1 as SGHVS and CDR2 as FQNEAQ. The CDR3 sequence is 12 residues long. The CDR3 loop is CASGNGVYGYTF. CDR3 DNA sequence: TGTGCCAGCGGAAACGGCGTCTATGGCTACACCTTC. The entire variable domain, with the rest obtained from reference TRBV7-8 and TRBJ1-2, is as follows: GAGVSQSPRYKVAKRGQDVALRCDPISGHVSLFWYQQALGQGPEFLTYFQNEAQLDKSGLPSDRFFAERPEGSVSTLKIQRTQQEDSAVYLCASGNGVYGYTFGSGTRLTVV.

The chain links TRBV28 to TRBJ2-4; 8 nucleotides align to TRBD1. This CDR3 has 19 amino acids. Germline V gives CDR1 MDHEN, CDR2 SYDVKM. Trimming at V came to 3 bases and at J to 0 bases, leaving 13 bases not matched to a gene. CDR3 protein: CASSFIRDRRFLAKNIQYF. The CDR3 bases are TGTGCCAGCAGTTTCATCCGGGACAGGCGTTTCCTAGCCAAAAACATTCAGTACTTC.

The CDR3 is CASSNGTGEDDPQYF. The CDR3 nucleotides are TGCGCCAGCAGTAACGGGACAGGGGAAGATGATCCGCAGTATTTT. The genes are TRBV10-1 and TRBJ2-3; 10 bases are shared with TRBD1. V shed 5 bases and J 10 bases; nucleotides not matched to a gene: 12. Germline V gene data show CDR1 as WNHNN and CDR2 as SYGVQD (reference sequence). The CDR3 runs 15 residues.

The chain links TRBV7-2 to TRBJ2-7, with 8 bases lining up with TRBD1. Germline V CDR1 and CDR2: SGHTA, FQGNSA. This CDR3 has 14 amino acids. V was clipped by 2 bases and J by 4 bases; unmatched bases: 4. CDR3 in amino acids: CASSLPGGRYEQYF. The CDR3 DNA follows: TGTGCCAGCAGCTTACCAGGGGGCAGGTACGAGCAGTACTTC. The complete variable domain, with remaining parts taken from reference TRBV7-2 and TRBJ2-7, reads GAGVSQSPSNKVTEKGKDVELRCDPISGHTALYWYRQSLGQGLEFLIYFQGNSAPDKSGLPSDRFSAERTGGSVSTLTIQRTQQEDSAVYLCASSLPGGRYEQYFGPGTRLTVT.

The chain links TRBV19 to TRBJ2-1; D is possibly TRBD2 (6 bases). V lost 1 base and J 5 bases, leaving 9 bases between the germline ends. This CDR3 comprises 14 residues. Germline-derived CDR1 and CDR2 are LNHDA and SQIVND (reference sequence). CDR3 residues: CASSIVGGNNEQFF. DNA of the CDR3: TGTGCCAGTAGTATAGTCGGGGGTAACAATGAGCAGTTCTTC.

This clone was detected once. This sequence joins TRBV27 and TRBJ2-7, with D hard to call. Per germline, CDR1 MNHEY and CDR2 SMNVEV (reference sequence). Trimming took 2 bases from V and 2 from J, leaving 7 bases between them. The CDR3 has 13 amino acids. This CDR3 reads CASSLEETYEQYF. Here the CDR3 DNA reads TGTGCCAGCAGTTTAGAGGAAACCTACGAGCAGTACTTC.

The chain is built from TRBV7-9 and TRBJ2-3; 9 positions match TRBD1. The J segment lost 2 bases and the V segment lost 4 bases, leaving 7 bases of the junction unmatched. The length of the CDR3 is 16 residues. The germline gives CDR1 SEHNR, CDR2 FQNEAQ (reference sequence). CDR3: CASSSLDRGDTDTQYF. In DNA, the CDR3 is TGTGCCAGCAGCTCTCTGGACAGGGGAGACACAGATACGCAGTATTTT.

The rearrangement joins TRBV29-1 to TRBJ2-3, with 13 positions matching TRBD2. Germline V gene data show CDR1 as SQVTM and CDR2 as ANQGSEA. The CDR3 loop spans 15 amino acids. The V segment lost 4 bases and the J segment 3 bases; nucleotides outside the gene matches: 4. The CDR3 reads CSVVPGLAGTDTQYF. The CDR3 DNA is TGCAGCGTTGTTCCGGGACTAGCGGGGACAGATACGCAGTATTTT.

This chain uses TRBV5-1 with TRBJ2-7, with D perhaps TRBD1 or TRBD2 (7 bases each). V lost 7 bases and J 4 bases, leaving 21 bases between the germline ends. CDR1 is SGHRS, CDR2 YFSETQ, per germline. The CDR3 covers 15 residues. The DNA of the CDR3 is TGCGCCAGCCAACCAACCAGGGGGGGAACTTACGAGCAGTACTTC. Encoded protein: CASQPTRGGTYEQYF.

J is TRBJ2-1 and V is TRBV9, with 13 positions matching TRBD2. This CDR3 has 15 residues. Per the germline V gene, CDR1 is SGDLS and CDR2 is YYNGEE. With V trimmed by 3 bases and J by 7 bases, 4 bases remained unmatched. The CDR3: CASSATSGRRNEQFF. The CDR3 DNA sequence: TGTGCCAGCAGCGCGACTAGCGGGAGGAGAAATGAGCAGTTCTTC.

V is TRBV28 and J is TRBJ2-7; the D is unclear. Deletions cut 6 bases from V and 2 bases from J, with 14 bases between. The CDR3 has 14 residues. Per germline, CDR1 MDHEN and CDR2 SYDVKM. CDR3 loop: CASSPRHGPYEQYF. CDR3 coding DNA: TGTGCCAGCAGCCCCCGGCACGGACCCTACGAGCAGTACTTC.

This sequence joins TRBV9 and TRBJ2-7; maybe TRBD1 (5 bases). CDR3 size: 15 residues. Between the trimmed V and J ends, which lost 0 bases and 3 bases, there was a span of 13 bases. Germline CDR1 and CDR2: SGDLS and YYNGEE. Here the CDR3 DNA reads TGTGCCAGCAGCGTAGACGACAAGGGGCTCTACGAGCAGTACTTC. Amino acid sequence: CASSVDDKGLYEQYF.

The J gene is TRBJ1-5, the V gene TRBV27; 7 bases are shared with TRBD1. Looked up from germline, CDR1 is MNHEY and CDR2 is SMNVEV (reference sequence). This CDR3 comprises 15 residues. V shed 4 bases and J 2 bases; nucleotides not matched to a gene: 5. The CDR3 sequence is CASSSDREGNQPQHF. In DNA form, the CDR3 reads TGTGCCAGCAGTTCCGACAGGGAGGGCAATCAGCCCCAGCATTTT.

In its sample, this clone was seen once. The chain joins TRBV19 to TRBJ1-5, with 10 bases matching TRBD1. V trimming: 5 bases; J trimming: 2 bases; junction bases outside the gene matches: 9. The length of the CDR3 is 17 residues. The germline V gene has CDR1 LNHDA and CDR2 SQIVND (reference sequence). Written as DNA, the CDR3 is TGTGCCAGTAGTGAAAGGACAGGGGGGCTCGGCAATCAGCCCCAGCATTTT. Protein: CASSERTGGLGNQPQHF.

The chain is built from TRBV2 and TRBJ2-7, with 9 bases aligning to TRBD2. This CDR3 is 15 amino acids long. Per the germline V gene, CDR1 is SNHLY and CDR2 is FYNNEI. The junction had 6 bases not matched to a gene; V was cut back by 3 bases and J by 3 bases. The CDR3 DNA reads TGTGCCAGCAGTGAGACTAGCGGCTCACTCTACGAGCAGTACTTC. It is translated as CASSETSGSLYEQYF. Full variable domain (remainder filled in from reference TRBV2 and TRBJ2-7): EPEVTQTPSHQVTQMGQEVILRCVPISNHLYFYWYRQILGQKVEFLVSFYNNEISEKSEIFDDQFSVERPDGSNFTLKIRSTKLEDSAMYFCASSETSGSLYEQYFGPGTRLTVT.

The rearrangement uses TRBV4-2 and TRBJ2-7; 10 bases are a match to TRBD1. The J segment lost 4 bases and the V segment lost 1 base, leaving 7 bases of the junction unmatched. CDR1 is LGHNA and CDR2 is YNFKEQ in the germline V gene. The CDR3 extends over 16 amino acids. The CDR3 DNA reads TGTGCCAGCAGCCAAGTATTCGGGACAGGGGTATACGAGCAGTACTTC. The encoded protein is CASSQVFGTGVYEQYF.